Presented here are 18 T cell receptor beta chains from one specimen sequenced in a study of technical replicates of blood from a few donors. Generated by immunoSEQ multiplex PCR, the TCRdb table keeps only in-frame clones and is missing some. Of roughly 65,000 clones listed, more than 75% were seen once; the top ten hold 5%. Material for sequencing was PBMCs. Receptor source: a human donor in good health. Some clones in this sample may be carry-over from other donors' samples.

The chain is built from TRBV6-1 and TRBJ2-2; TRBD2 aligns across 8 bases. The CDR3 consists of 15 residues. Germline V gene data show CDR1 as MNHNS and CDR2 as SASEGT. V lost 8 bases, J lost 1 base, and 6 bases stayed unmatched. CDR3 coding DNA: TGTGCCAGCGCGATACTAGCGGTGAACACCGGGGAGCTGTTTTTT. Amino acid sequence: CASAILAVNTGELFF.

This chain connects TRBV5-6 to TRBJ1-2; D uncertain. V lost 4 bases and J lost 3, with 10 bases in between. There are 13 residues in the CDR3. Germline CDR1 SGHDT, CDR2 YYEEEE. The CDR3 DNA follows: TGTGCCAGCAGCCAGACACCACACTATGGCTACACCTTC. This sequence encodes CASSQTPHYGYTF.

This clone showed up just a few times. This chain joins TRBV19 and TRBJ1-1; D is perhaps TRBD1 (5 bases). The CDR3 is 13 residues long. CDR1 is LNHDA, CDR2 SQIVND, per germline (reference sequence). The germline V and J ends were trimmed by 5 bases and 5 bases, with 12 bases remaining between them. Here the CDR3 reads CASSRQGWTEAFF. For the CDR3, the DNA is TGTGCCAGTAGTCGGCAGGGATGGACTGAAGCTTTCTTT.

The chain uses TRBV19 and TRBJ2-3; D uncertain. Trimming stripped 5 bases from V and 6 bases from J, with 15 bases between. Germline CDR1 reads LNHDA; CDR2 reads SQIVND (reference sequence). This CDR3 region has 14 residues. CDR3 bases: TGTGCCAGTAGTTATAGAGCCGTTATGGATACGCAGTATTTT. The encoded protein is CASSYRAVMDTQYF.

The chain is built from TRBV9 and TRBJ2-2; D call uncertain. CDR3 length equals 14 residues. Trimming pared 2 bases from V and 5 bases from J, leaving 10 bases between. In germline, CDR1 is SGDLS, CDR2 YYNGEE. The CDR3: CASSVASSTGELFF. CDR3 nucleotides: TGTGCCAGCAGCGTGGCTAGTTCGACCGGGGAGCTGTTTTTT.

This clone turned up a few times. The chain is built from TRBV30 and TRBJ2-7; 10 positions agree with TRBD1. This CDR3 region has 12 residues. CDR1 and CDR2 from the germline V gene are GTSNPN and SVGIG (reference sequence). J was trimmed by 2 bases and V by 5 bases; bases with no gene match: 0. The CDR3 sequence is CAWGQGAYEQYF. The CDR3 DNA reads TGTGCCTGGGGACAGGGGGCCTACGAGCAGTACTTC.

A single count supports this clone. The chain uses TRBV7-2 and TRBJ2-5; no clear D gene. CDR3 length equals 13 residues. CDR1 is SGHTA, CDR2 FQGNSA, per germline. Trimming removed 4 bases at V and 7 bases at J, with 13 bases between. CDR3 sequence (DNA): TGTGCCAGCAGCTCCCGAGCCCGCCCGACCCAGTACTTC. It codes for CASSSRARPTQYF.

The gene calls are TRBV28 and TRBJ1-5; tentatively, D is TRBD1 (6 bases). The CDR3 is 15 amino acids. Germline V gene data show CDR1 as MDHEN and CDR2 as SYDVKM. Trimming shortened V by 3 bases and J by 6 bases, and 15 bases separated the two germline ends. The CDR3 loop is CASSFSQGNGQPQHF. The CDR3 DNA is TGTGCCAGCAGTTTTTCCCAGGGGAATGGTCAGCCCCAGCATTTT.

CDR3 in amino acids: CASSKGQENNYGYTF. The CDR3 DNA is TGTGCCAGCAGTAAAGGACAGGAGAATAACTATGGCTACACCTTC. The rearrangement joins TRBV6-5 to TRBJ1-2, with 7 nucleotides matching TRBD1. Germline CDR1 MNHEY, CDR2 SVGAGI. The CDR3 length is 15 residues. V shed 5 bases, J shed 1 base, and the junction held 7 bases outside the gene matches.

The chain uses TRBV16 and TRBJ2-1; the match to TRBD2 covers 8 bases. Germline V lookup: CDR1 KGHSY, CDR2 FQNENV. The J segment lost 0 bases and the V segment lost 4 bases, leaving 8 bases of the junction unmatched. This CDR3 contains 17 residues. Written as DNA, the CDR3 is TGTGCCAGCAGCCCCGGAGGCGGGGGGCGCTCCTACAATGAGCAGTTCTTC. Protein: CASSPGGGGRSYNEQFF.

V and J are TRBV30 and TRBJ2-1; D ambiguous. V was shortened by 3 bases and J by 3 bases, with 6 bases between the two germline ends. Per the germline V gene, CDR1 is GTSNPN and CDR2 is SVGIG (reference sequence). This CDR3 comprises 12 residues. DNA of the CDR3: TGTGCCTGGAGCCTAAACTACAATGAGCAGTTCTTC. Translation gives CAWSLNYNEQFF.

V and J are TRBV7-9 and TRBJ2-4, with 8 positions matching TRBD2. This CDR3 has 15 residues. Germline V gene lookup returns CDR1 SEHNR and CDR2 FQNEAQ (reference sequence). With V trimmed by 4 bases and J by 6 bases, 8 bases remained unmatched. This CDR3 is CASSSRERELNIQYF. The CDR3 nucleotides read TGTGCCAGCAGCTCAAGGGAGCGGGAGCTAAACATTCAGTACTTC.

The gene calls are TRBV7-9 and TRBJ2-5; 10 bases align to TRBD2. V gave up 5 bases and J gave up 3 bases; unmatched junction bases: 3. Germline CDR1 reads SEHNR; CDR2 reads FQNEAQ (reference sequence). The CDR3 totals 14 residues. CDR3 sequence: CASSPGLAEETQYF. The CDR3 DNA follows: TGTGCCAGCAGCCCAGGACTAGCGGAAGAGACCCAGTACTTC. Full variable domain (missing parts from reference TRBV7-9 and TRBJ2-5): DTGVSQNPRHKITKRGQNVTFRCDPISEHNRLYWYRQTLGQGPEFLTYFQNEAQLEKSRLLSDRFSAERPKGSFSTLEIQRTEQGDSAMYLCASSPGLAEETQYFGPGTRLLVL.

The rearrangement links TRBV19 to TRBJ2-7; perhaps TRBD2 as D (5 bases). The CDR3 sequence is 13 residues long. CDR1 is LNHDA, CDR2 SQIVND, per germline (reference sequence). The germline V and J ends were trimmed by 5 bases and 0 bases, with 8 bases remaining between them. The CDR3 DNA reads TGTGCCAGTAGTCCAACTAGCTCCTACGAGCAGTACTTC. Translating it yields CASSPTSSYEQYF.

This sequence joins TRBV19 and TRBJ2-1; unclear D gene. The germline gives CDR1 LNHDA, CDR2 SQIVND (reference sequence). Trimming took off 2 bases at V and 10 bases at J, with 18 bases between the two ends. The CDR3 covers 15 residues. The CDR3 DNA reads TGTGCCAGTAGTATAAGACTTGCGCTAAGTGGGGAGCAGTTCTTC. This codes for CASSIRLALSGEQFF.

The chain joins TRBV6-1 to TRBJ2-1; no definite D call. Germline-derived CDR1 and CDR2 are MNHNS and SASEGT. Trimming cost V 7 bases and J 0 bases, with 10 bases left between them. The CDR3 has 14 residues. The CDR3 DNA reads as TGTGCCAGCATCAGATGGAGCTCCTACAATGAGCAGTTCTTC. This sequence encodes CASIRWSSYNEQFF.

This chain joins TRBV7-9 and TRBJ2-1, with 7 bases aligning to TRBD2. Germline assignment: CDR1 SEHNR and CDR2 FQNEAQ (reference sequence). The trim removed 3 bases at V and 9 bases at J, leaving 5 bases unmatched. The CDR3 has 13 residues. Written as DNA, the CDR3 is TGTGCCAGCAGCTTCTTCGGGGAGGGTGAGCAGTTCTTC. Its translation: CASSFFGEGEQFF.

The chain combines TRBV7-9 with TRBJ2-5, with D possibly TRBD2 on 5 matching bases. The CDR3 contains 12 residues. The V end lost 1 base, the J end lost 5 bases, and 5 bases lay between the germline ends. From germline, CDR1 is SEHNR and CDR2 FQNEAQ (reference sequence). The chain's CDR3 is CASSLGRETQYF. The DNA of the CDR3 is TGTGCCAGCAGCTTAGGGAGGGAGACCCAGTACTTC.